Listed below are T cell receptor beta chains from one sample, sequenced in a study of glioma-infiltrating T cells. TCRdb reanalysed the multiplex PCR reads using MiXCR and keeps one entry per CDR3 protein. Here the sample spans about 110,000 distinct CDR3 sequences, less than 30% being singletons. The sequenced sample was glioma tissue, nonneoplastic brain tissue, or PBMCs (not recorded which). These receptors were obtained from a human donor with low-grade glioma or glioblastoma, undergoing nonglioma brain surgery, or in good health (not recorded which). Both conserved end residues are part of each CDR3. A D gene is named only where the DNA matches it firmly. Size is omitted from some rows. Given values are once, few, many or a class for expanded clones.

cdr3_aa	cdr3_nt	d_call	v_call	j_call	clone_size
CASRNGDQIPLPLHF	TGTGCCAGCAGGAACGGGGACCAGATCCCCTTGCCCCTCCACTTT	-	TRBV6-1	TRBJ1-6	-
CASSNGLIVGLADNEQFF	TGTGCCAGTAGTAATGGATTGATTGTCGGACTAGCTGACAATGAGCAGTTCTTC	TRBD2	TRBV19	TRBJ2-1	-
CDSSLVTREPAFF	TGTGACAGCAGCTTGGTGACACGGGAACCAGCTTTCTTT	-	TRBV5-5	TRBJ1-1	once
CATSDSSGYLNEQFF	TGTGCCACCAGTGACTCCAGCGGATACCTCAATGAGCAGTTCTTC	-	TRBV24-1	TRBJ2-1	-
CASTQYPGRSTDTQYF	TGTGCCAGCACCCAATATCCGGGACGGAGCACAGATACGCAGTATTTT	-	TRBV7-2	TRBJ2-3	many
CSASRRGNYEQYF	TGCAGTGCTAGTAGGAGGGGTAACTACGAGCAGTACTTC	-	TRBV20-1	TRBJ2-7	many
CAISGRGSSGIMGEQFF	TGTGCCATCAGCGGAAGGGGGTCTAGCGGGATTATGGGTGAGCAGTTCTTC	TRBD2	TRBV10-3	TRBJ2-1	-
CASSYLTSTETQYF	TGTGCCAGCAGTTACTTGACTAGTACGGAGACCCAGTACTTC	-	TRBV6-2/TRBV6-3	TRBJ2-5	many
CASSYRDRSIDNEQFF	TGCGCCAGCAGCTACCGGGACAGAAGTATAGACAATGAGCAGTTCTTC	TRBD1	TRBV5-1	TRBJ2-1	few
CASSPTPAQETQYF	TGCGCCAGCAGCCCGACCCCAGCCCAAGAGACCCAGTACTTC	-	TRBV5-1	TRBJ2-5	-
CASSLTAEKLFF	TGTGCCAGCAGCTTGACTGCGGAAAAACTGTTTTTT	-	TRBV7-9	TRBJ1-4	many
CATSDWTGRQETQYF	TGTGCCACCAGTGATTGGACAGGGCGGCAAGAGACCCAGTACTTC	TRBD1	TRBV24-1	TRBJ2-5	many
CASSYGTGRSGTEAFF	TGCGCCAGCAGCTATGGGACAGGGCGGAGTGGCACTGAAGCTTTCTTT	TRBD1	TRBV5-1	TRBJ1-1	many
CASSYSTPGPYEQYF	TGTGCCAGCAGTTACTCGACTCCGGGTCCCTACGAGCAGTACTTC	-	TRBV6-2/TRBV6-3	TRBJ2-7	many
CASSYSGARSGNEQFF	TGTGCCAGCAGTTACTCGGGAGCTAGATCGGGCAATGAGCAGTTCTTC	-	TRBV6-2/TRBV6-3	TRBJ2-1	many
CSAREFKGTGTTDTQYF	TGCAGTGCTAGAGAGTTTAAGGGGACAGGGACGACAGATACGCAGTATTTT	TRBD1	TRBV20-1	TRBJ2-3	many
CASSRDNSPLHF	TGTGCCAGCAGCCGTGATAATTCACCCCTCCACTTT	-	TRBV3-1	TRBJ1-6	many
CASSQGGEAFF	TGTGCCAGCAGCCAAGGAGGTGAAGCTTTCTTT	-	TRBV3-1	TRBJ1-1	many
CATSDLTSGSPPDTQYF	TGTGCCACCAGTGATTTGACTAGCGGGAGCCCCCCAGATACGCAGTATTTT	TRBD2	TRBV24-1	TRBJ2-3	many
CASSLAGTALNTEAFF	TGCGCCAGCAGCTTGGCAGGGACAGCCTTGAACACTGAAGCTTTCTTT	TRBD1	TRBV5-1	TRBJ1-1	many
CASSETTGSGNTIYF	TGTGCCAGCTCGGAAACGACAGGGTCTGGAAACACCATATATTTT	TRBD1	TRBV18	TRBJ1-3	few
CASRAGVLNEQFF	TGTGCCAGCAGGGCGGGAGTTTTAAATGAGCAGTTCTTC	TRBD2	TRBV6-2/TRBV6-3	TRBJ2-1	many
CSVVLNGRSYNEQFF	TGCAGCGTGGTCCTTAACGGACGGAGCTACAATGAGCAGTTCTTC	-	TRBV29-1	TRBJ2-1	few
CASSPSGGSYEQYF	TGTGCCAGCAGCCCTAGCGGGGGTTCCTACGAGCAGTACTTC	TRBD2	TRBV7-8	TRBJ2-7	many
CASSQGQGDGNQPQHF	TGTGCCAGCAGCCAAGGCCAGGGGGACGGCAATCAGCCCCAGCATTTT	TRBD1	TRBV4-2	TRBJ1-5	many
CASFKGLAGVNEQFF	TGTGCCAGCTTTAAAGGGCTAGCGGGGGTCAATGAGCAGTTCTTC	TRBD2	TRBV6-1	TRBJ2-1	many